Described below is a single TCR beta chain sequence and its context. An end of the junction does not agree with germline; a read error may underlie this. Using a J-beta primer mix together with a sample-barcoded 5' primer, a second PCR was run for about 6 to 12 cycles. MiXCR, applied by TCRdb to the 5' RACE reads, yields one record per CDR3 protein. The repertoire holds about 1 million distinct CDR3 sequences, with 40% to 45% as singletons. The sample is drawn from a study of blood T cells in healthy people across ages. Per the germline V gene, CDR1 is SQVTM and CDR2 is ANQGSEA. The CDR3 has 12 residues.

The receptor was isolated from a woman aged 60-70 years in good health. The specimen was blood. The gene calls are TRBV29-1 and TRBJ1-2, with D maybe TRBD1 (5 bases). This CDR3 reads CGVLDSSYGYTF. In DNA form, the CDR3 reads TGCGGCGTTTTAGACAGCAGCTATGGCTACACCTTC.